The 2 T cell receptor beta chains below were found in one sample sequenced in a study of shared clonotypes between healthy human individuals. Produced via immunoSEQ multiplex PCR; TCRdb's table is partial and in-frame only. The sample comprises some 700,000 clones, about 90% of which are singletons, and 34% rests with the top ten. Sequencing was performed on memory CD8+ T cells from PBMCs. Subset here: CD45RO+ cells pooled with CCR7-negative TemRA cells. Receptors originate from a man aged 18 to 29 in good health. Some clones in this sample may be carry-over from other donors' samples.

The CDR3 bases are TGCGCCAGCGCCCCCGGGACAGGAGCCTACGAGCAGTACTTC. This translates into CASAPGTGAYEQYF. The J gene is TRBJ2-7, the V gene TRBV10-1, with TRBD1 matching over 8 bases. V dropped 8 bases and J dropped 2; count of bases not matched to a gene: 8. Per the germline V gene, CDR1 is WNHNN and CDR2 is SYGVQD (reference sequence). The CDR3 covers 14 residues.

This sequence joins TRBV6-9 and TRBJ2-7, with D perhaps TRBD2 (6 bases). Germline V gene sequence: CDR1 MNHGY, CDR2 SVAAGI. The CDR3 totals 14 residues. V was shortened by 9 bases and J by 2 bases, with 17 bases between the two germline ends. CDR3 in amino acids: CASPWRDGAYEQYF. Written as DNA, the CDR3 is TGTGCCAGTCCCTGGCGGGACGGAGCCTACGAGCAGTACTTC.